A single sample gave rise to the 6 T cell receptor beta chains below, sequenced in a study of blood T cell repertoires in COVID-19. TCRdb's table, derived via immunoSEQ multiplex PCR, lists solely in-frame clones and lacks some. The sample has about 670,000 clones, 75% to 90% seen once. Sample: peripheral blood. These receptors came from a woman aged 18-29 years with acute or convalescent COVID-19.

In DNA, the CDR3 is TGCGCCAGCAGCTCCGACATTTACGAGCAGTACTTC. Its translation: CASSSDIYEQYF. The rearrangement uses TRBV5-1 and TRBJ2-7; D gene uncertain. This CDR3 has 12 amino acids. V gave up 3 bases and J gave up 4 bases, with 8 bases separating them. Germline CDR1 SGHRS, CDR2 YFSETQ. Full variable domain (rest looked up from reference TRBV5-1 and TRBJ2-7): KAGVTQTPRYLIKTRGQQVTLSCSPISGHRSVSWYQQTPGQGLQFLFEYFSETQRNKGNFPGRFSGRQFSNSRSEMNVSTLELGDSALYLCASSSDIYEQYFGPGTRLTVT.

The chain employs TRBV13 and TRBJ2-7; 8 bases are shared with TRBD1. The V gene's germline CDR1 is PRHDT and CDR2 FYEKMQ (reference sequence). CDR3 size: 12 residues. V was pared by 7 bases and J by 5 bases, with 4 bases of the junction left unmatched. CDR3: CASTGQGNEQYF. The DNA of the CDR3 is TGTGCCAGCACCGGACAGGGTAACGAGCAGTACTTC. Combining the CDR3 with reference TRBV13 and TRBJ2-7 gives the whole variable domain AAGVIQSPRHLIKEKRETATLKCYPIPRHDTVYWYQQGPGQDPQFLISFYEKMQSDKGSIPDRFSAQQFSDYHSELNMSSLELGDSALYFCASTGQGNEQYFGPGTRLTVT.

This chain links TRBV24-1 with TRBJ1-2; D is perhaps TRBD1 (6 bases). The CDR3 spans 12 residues. Germline CDR1 and CDR2: KGHDR and SFDVKD. With 7 bases removed from V and 4 bases from J, the gap between germline ends came to 9 bases. The CDR3 loop reads CATSQDSYGYTF. DNA of the CDR3: TGTGCCACCAGCCAGGACAGCTATGGCTACACCTTC.

This rearrangement joins TRBV6-6 to TRBJ1-5; D is unresolved. The length of the CDR3 is 12 residues. Trimming cost V 2 bases and J 4 bases, with 3 bases left between them. Germline V lookup: CDR1 MNHNY, CDR2 SVGAGI (reference sequence). This chain's CDR3 is CASSYQNQPQHF. For the CDR3, the DNA is TGTGCCAGCAGTTACCAGAATCAGCCCCAGCATTTT.

This rearrangement joins TRBV7-2 to TRBJ1-2, with TRBD1 matching 11 bases. After removal of 4 bases from V and 4 bases from J, the junction contained 5 bases not matched to a gene. The CDR3 contains 15 residues. Germline V gene data show CDR1 as SGHTA and CDR2 as FQGNSA. The CDR3 protein is CASSSDGTGGYGYTF. For the CDR3, the DNA is TGTGCCAGCAGCTCCGACGGGACAGGGGGCTATGGCTACACCTTC.

The V and J genes are TRBV25-1 and TRBJ2-7; TRBD1 might be the D (6 bases). V lost 3 bases, J lost 3 bases, and 9 bases lay in between. In germline, CDR1 is MGHDK, CDR2 SYGVNS. The CDR3 has 13 amino acids. The chain's CDR3 is CASSETGVYEQYF. The CDR3 region has the DNA TGTGCCAGCAGTGAGACAGGTGTCTACGAGCAGTACTTC.